These 26 T cell receptor beta chains came from one sample sequenced in a study of cytotoxic CD8 clonotypes in ibrutinib-treated CLL. Sequencing used immunoSEQ multiplex PCR; TCRdb keeps in-frame clones, though not all of them. This sample carries about 130,000 clones, about 79% of them seen once, and the ten largest clones take around 13%. The source was PBMCs, collected after 12 months of ibrutinib treatment. Source of these receptors: a human donor with chronic lymphocytic leukemia.

In nucleotides, the CDR3 is TGTGCCAGCAGTGTGTTGGGGGGGCCCAACACTGAAGCTTTCTTT. This gives the protein CASSVLGGPNTEAFF. The V call is TRBV2, the J call TRBJ1-1, with TRBD1 as a possible D gene (6 bases). The V gene lost 4 bases and the J gene lost 2 bases, with 14 bases spanning the gap. This CDR3 comprises 15 residues. The V gene's germline CDR1 is SNHLY and CDR2 FYNNEI.

This rearrangement joins TRBV15 to TRBJ2-2; D gene uncertain. The germline V gene has CDR1 LNHNV and CDR2 YYDKDF (reference sequence). V lost 5 bases and J lost 0, with 7 bases in between. The CDR3 runs 14 residues. The CDR3 sequence is CATSPYANTGELFF. In DNA, the CDR3 is TGTGCCACCAGCCCGTACGCGAACACCGGGGAGCTGTTTTTT. Looking up the rest from reference TRBV15 and TRBJ2-2 gives the full variable domain: DAMVIQNPRYQVTQFGKPVTLSCSQTLNHNVMYWYQQKSSQAPKLLFHYYDKDFNNEADTPDNFQSRRPNTSFCFLDIRSPGLGDTAMYLCATSPYANTGELFFGEGSRLTVL.

The rearrangement joins TRBV19 to TRBJ1-3; 8 nucleotides line up with TRBD1. This CDR3 comprises 13 residues. Per the germline V gene, CDR1 is LNHDA and CDR2 is SQIVND (reference sequence). Losses at the gene ends were 10 bases for V and 4 bases for J; bases not matched to a gene: 6. CDR3 protein: CATGQGAGNTIYF. The CDR3, as DNA: TGTGCCACCGGACAGGGCGCGGGAAACACCATATATTTT.

This chain joins TRBV7-2 and TRBJ2-2; D is undetermined. Germline V gene lookup returns CDR1 SGHTA and CDR2 FQGNSA. Between the trimmed V and J ends, which lost 8 bases and 1 base, there was a span of 14 bases. CDR3 length: 15 residues. CDR3 coding DNA: TGTGCCAGCCCCCTCGCCGGAGTGAACACCGGGGAGCTGTTTTTT. Its translation: CASPLAGVNTGELFF.

The chain combines TRBV6-5 with TRBJ2-1; 7 bases are shared with TRBD2. The germline V gene has CDR1 MNHEY and CDR2 SVGAGI. The CDR3 has 15 amino acids. With V trimmed by 0 bases and J by 8 bases, 7 bases remained unmatched. The CDR3: CASSYSRGLFDEQFF. CDR3 bases: TGTGCCAGCAGTTACTCGCGGGGACTATTCGATGAGCAGTTCTTC.

The chain carries TRBV19 and TRBJ1-2, with 7 bases fitting TRBD1. J gave up 2 bases and V 4 bases, and 13 bases lay outside the gene matches. The germline V gene encodes CDR1 LNHDA and CDR2 SQIVND (reference sequence). This CDR3 contains 17 residues. The CDR3 sequence: CASSRDRNIGRNYGYTF. Written as DNA, the CDR3 is TGTGCCAGTAGTAGGGACAGAAACATAGGGAGGAACTATGGCTACACCTTC.

V is TRBV7-8 and J is TRBJ2-2; 7 nucleotides agree with TRBD1. The J segment lost 4 bases and the V segment lost 11 bases, leaving 19 bases of the junction unmatched. Germline CDR1 and CDR2: SGHVS and FQNEAQ. This CDR3 has 17 amino acids. This CDR3 is CAGRDRVRLPSTGELFF. The CDR3 nucleotides are TGTGCCGGTCGAGACAGGGTTCGACTCCCTAGCACCGGGGAGCTGTTTTTT.

This chain uses TRBV5-1 with TRBJ2-1; 7 bases match TRBD2. Trimming cost V 5 bases and J 5 bases; bases outside gene matches: 10. Germline CDR1 is SGHRS and CDR2 is YFSETQ. This CDR3 comprises 15 residues. This CDR3 reads CASRPPSGYHNEQFF. In nucleotides, the CDR3 is TGCGCCAGCAGGCCCCCTAGCGGTTATCACAATGAGCAGTTCTTC.

The chain has TRBV10-3 and TRBJ2-5, with 12 bases identical to TRBD2. Germline assignment: CDR1 ENHRY and CDR2 SYGVKD. J was trimmed by 4 bases and V by 0 bases; bases with no gene match: 9. CDR3 length: 18 residues. DNA for the CDR3: TGTGCCATCAGTGAGTCGAGGTCTAGCGGGAGGGCCGGAGAGACCCAGTACTTC. This codes for CAISESRSSGRAGETQYF.

The chain has TRBV28 and TRBJ1-4; the D is unclear. From germline, CDR1 is MDHEN and CDR2 SYDVKM. Trimming pared 10 bases from V and 8 bases from J, leaving 14 bases between. The CDR3 totals 12 residues. Here the CDR3 reads CATAGPGEKLFF. In DNA form, the CDR3 reads TGTGCCACCGCCGGGCCCGGGGAAAAACTGTTTTTT.

This clone was recorded only once. This chain links TRBV9 with TRBJ2-1; 12 nucleotides match TRBD2. The CDR3 has 15 residues. The ends lost 3 bases at V and 10 bases at J; junction bases unmatched: 8. CDR1 and CDR2 (germline): SGDLS, YYNGEE. The chain's CDR3 is CASSAGQTSGREQFF. DNA of the CDR3: TGTGCCAGCAGCGCCGGCCAGACTAGCGGGAGAGAGCAGTTCTTC.

This clone has only one observation. This rearrangement joins TRBV5-1 to TRBJ2-7; D is perhaps TRBD1 (5 bases). V was shortened by 0 bases and J by 2 bases, with 9 bases between the two germline ends. The CDR3 is made up of 14 amino acids. Germline V gene sequence: CDR1 SGHRS, CDR2 YFSETQ. The CDR3 region is CASSLGQQPYEQYF. Written as DNA, the CDR3 is TGCGCCAGCAGCTTGGGACAGCAGCCCTACGAGCAGTACTTC.

This chain links TRBV7-8 with TRBJ1-5, with 7 positions matching TRBD1. V lost 2 bases and J lost 0; bases outside the gene matches: 10. The V gene's germline CDR1 is SGHVS and CDR2 FQNEAQ. The CDR3 is 18 residues long. CDR3 bases: TGTGCCAGCAGCTTATCTTACAGGGGACCTTATAGCAATCAGCCCCAGCATTTT. As protein: CASSLSYRGPYSNQPQHF.

The J gene is TRBJ2-3, the V gene TRBV5-8; 9 nucleotides align to TRBD2. The CDR3 length is 15 residues. J lost 4 bases, V lost 2 bases, and 5 bases had no gene match. Germline CDR1 SGHTS, CDR2 YDEGEE. Here the CDR3 reads CASSFRGRAPDTQYF. In nucleotides, the CDR3 is TGTGCCAGCAGCTTTCGCGGGAGGGCCCCAGATACGCAGTATTTT.

This clone was observed a handful of times. J is TRBJ1-1 and V is TRBV18; D ambiguous. With 1 base removed from V and 3 bases from J, the gap between germline ends came to 15 bases. The V gene's germline CDR1 is KGHSH and CDR2 LQKENI. This CDR3 has 16 amino acids. The CDR3 protein is CASSPRETRVYTEAFF. CDR3 in DNA: TGTGCCAGCTCACCACGAGAGACACGAGTGTACACTGAAGCTTTCTTT.

The chain carries TRBV7-8 and TRBJ2-5; D is possibly TRBD2 (6 bases). V shed 1 base and J shed 0 bases, with 12 bases lying between them. The CDR3 sequence is 16 residues long. Looked up from germline, CDR1 is SGHVS and CDR2 is FQNEAQ. Here the CDR3 reads CASSLDLAQNQETQYF. The CDR3, as DNA: TGTGCCAGCAGCTTAGATCTAGCGCAGAACCAAGAGACCCAGTACTTC.

This clone has a count of ten or more. This chain links TRBV7-6 with TRBJ2-7, with 7 bases identical to TRBD1. There are 13 residues in the CDR3. The V gene end was trimmed by 3 bases and the J gene end by 3 bases; junction bases not matched to a gene: 2. In germline, CDR1 is SGHVS, CDR2 FNYEAQ. CDR3 nucleotides: TGTGCCAGCAGCTTGGCAGGGGGCTACGAGCAGTACTTC. Protein product: CASSLAGGYEQYF.

This chain links TRBV9 with TRBJ2-2, with 9 nucleotides matching TRBD1. The CDR3 loop spans 16 amino acids. The germline V gene encodes CDR1 SGDLS and CDR2 YYNGEE. Trimming at V came to 6 bases and at J to 6 bases, leaving 12 bases not matched to a gene. The CDR3 nucleotides read TGTGCCAGCACTGGGGGGACAGGGTATTTCTCCGGGGAGCTGTTTTTT. It yields the protein CASTGGTGYFSGELFF.

The J gene is TRBJ2-5, the V gene TRBV11-3; 12 bases line up with TRBD2. V trimming: 5 bases; J trimming: 5 bases; junction bases outside the gene matches: 9. The CDR3 has 16 residues. The V gene's germline CDR1 is SGHNT and CDR2 YENEEA. In DNA, the CDR3 is TGTGCCAGCAGCGACACTAGCGGGAGGACAATTGAGACCCAGTACTTC. Translated, it gives CASSDTSGRTIETQYF.

CDR3: CASSYPYSNQPQHF. For the CDR3, the DNA is TGTGCCAGCAGTTACCCCTATAGCAATCAGCCCCAGCATTTT. The chain carries TRBV6-6 and TRBJ1-5; no firm D call. V gave up 2 bases and J gave up 0 bases, with 5 bases separating them. This CDR3 region has 14 residues. The germline gives CDR1 MNHNY, CDR2 SVGAGI (reference sequence).

The chain uses TRBV19 and TRBJ1-5; tentative D call: TRBD1 (5 bases). CDR1 LNHDA and CDR2 SQIVND come from the germline V gene (reference sequence). The germline V and J ends were trimmed by 4 bases and 11 bases, with 15 bases remaining between them. This CDR3 has 13 residues. The CDR3 coding sequence is TGTGCCAGTAGTACCGGGACCCCAATGGCCCAGCATTTT. This codes for CASSTGTPMAQHF.

The V gene is TRBV4-1, the J gene TRBJ2-7, with 12 bases aligning to TRBD2. The CDR3 length is 17 residues. Germline V gene data show CDR1 as MGHRA and CDR2 as YSYEKL. The J segment lost 2 bases and the V segment lost 0 bases, leaving 5 bases of the junction unmatched. The CDR3 bases are TGCGCCAGCAGCCAAGAATTTCGGACTAGCGGGACCTACGAGCAGTACTTC. Its translation is CASSQEFRTSGTYEQYF.

The V gene is TRBV28, the J gene TRBJ1-4; 10 bases fit TRBD1. With 6 bases clipped from V and 8 bases from J, the junction kept 9 bases outside the gene matches. The CDR3 has 15 residues. Germline V CDR1 and CDR2: MDHEN, SYDVKM. As DNA, the CDR3 is TGTGCCAGCAGCCTATCCGGGACAGGGGAAGAAAAACTGTTTTTT. Residues: CASSLSGTGEEKLFF.

This clone appeared a few times. An end of the junction differs from the germline gene, which may be a read error. The chain has TRBV13 and TRBJ1-2; D uncertain. CDR1 is PRHDT, CDR2 FYEKMQ, per germline (reference sequence). The CDR3 length is 9 residues. As DNA, the CDR3 is TGTGCCAGCAGCGTAGGCGACAACTTC. It codes for CASSVGDNF.

CDR3 in amino acids: CASSNRVSGRAKNIQYF. The CDR3 DNA reads TGTGCCAGCAGCAATAGGGTTAGCGGGAGGGCCAAAAACATTCAGTACTTC. The chain is built from TRBV7-2 and TRBJ2-4; 10 bases align to TRBD2. The CDR3 is made up of 17 amino acids. CDR1 is SGHTA and CDR2 is FQGNSA in the germline V gene. V shed 5 bases, J shed 1 base, and the junction held 8 bases outside the gene matches.

The chain recombines TRBV27 with TRBJ2-5; D gene ambiguous. The V gene's germline CDR1 is MNHEY and CDR2 SMNVEV (reference sequence). The CDR3 spans 15 residues. The germline V and J ends were trimmed by 9 bases and 1 base, with 18 bases remaining between them. CDR3 in amino acids: CASSPAHRVQETQYF. The DNA for the CDR3 is TGTGCCAGTAGCCCCGCCCATCGGGTCCAAGAGACCCAGTACTTC.